Listed below are T cell receptor beta chains from one sample, sequenced in a study of shared clonotypes between healthy human individuals. Sequencing was performed with immunoSEQ multiplex PCR; in TCRdb, only in-frame clones are kept and a portion is missing. The sample contains fewer than 600,000 clones, 79% of which appear only once. Sequencing was carried out using PBMCs. Receptors originate from a woman aged 40 to 50 in good health. Some clones in this sample may be carry-over from other donors' samples. Each CDR3 is given with its conserved first and last residue. D genes are given only for firm matches. Part of the rows lack a size; the others show once, few, many or a class for expanded clones.

j_gene,abundance,d_gene,v_gene,CDR3nt,CDR3aa
TRBJ1-2,NA,NA,TRBV28,TGTGCCAGCAGTTCACAGGGATCTGGCTACACCTTC,CASSSQGSGYTF
TRBJ2-7,NA,NA,TRBV7-2,TGTGCCAGCAGCTTAGTTGCCAGCCCGCCGGCCGAGCAGTACTTC,CASSLVASPPAEQYF
TRBJ2-1,NA,TRBD2,TRBV11-3,TGTGCCAGCAGCTTAGGTCGACTAGCGGGAGGACCTAGCTCCTACAATGAGCAGTTCTTC,CASSLGRLAGGPSSYNEQFF
TRBJ2-1,NA,NA,TRBV2,TGTGCCAGCAGTGTCTATTATGAGCAGTTCTTC,CASSVYYEQFF
TRBJ1-1,few,NA,TRBV25-1,TGTGCCAGCAGTGAACAGAGGAACACTGAAGCTTTCTTT,CASSEQRNTEAFF
TRBJ2-3,once,TRBD2,TRBV5-1,TGCGCCAGCAGCTTGGGGCTAGCGGACCGCACAGATACGCAGTATTTT,CASSLGLADRTDTQYF
TRBJ1-2,NA,NA,TRBV9,TGTGCCAGCAGCGCCGGGACGGGTAACTATGGCTACACCTTC,CASSAGTGNYGYTF
TRBJ2-2,NA,TRBD2,TRBV7-7,TGTGCCAGCAGCTTGCTTAGCGGGAGCACCGGGGAGCTGTTTTTT,CASSLLSGSTGELFF
TRBJ2-3,NA,TRBD2,TRBV10-3,TGTGCCACCTCTAGCGGCAGGGTGGATACGCAGTATTTT,CATSSGRVDTQYF
TRBJ2-3,few,TRBD1,TRBV11-3,TGTGCCAGCAGCCCGGGACAGGCGACAGATACGCAGTATTTT,CASSPGQATDTQYF
TRBJ2-1,NA,NA,TRBV11-3,TGTGCCAGCAGCTCAGAGACAGGAAGAGGTGAGCAGTTCTTC,CASSSETGRGEQFF
TRBJ2-7,many,TRBD2,TRBV7-2,TGTGCCAGCAGCTTAGCGTCTAGCGGGAGGACTTCCCCCTACGAGCAGTACTTC,CASSLASSGRTSPYEQYF
TRBJ2-3,once,NA,TRBV10-1,TGCGCCAGCAGTGACCGAACCGTGTGGGGTCCGCAGTATTTT,CASSDRTVWGPQYF
TRBJ2-1,NA,TRBD2,TRBV4-1,TGCGCCAGCAGCCCCAACGGAGGCGGGAGTTACAATGAGCAGTTCTTC,CASSPNGGGSYNEQFF
TRBJ1-1,NA,NA,TRBV2,TGTGCCAGCAGTGAAATCGGGACCGCGGTAGGCACTGAAGCTTTCTTT,CASSEIGTAVGTEAFF
TRBJ2-1,NA,NA,TRBV5-1,TGCGCCAGCAGCCCGAGTGGAGGGGAGCAGTTCTTC,CASSPSGGEQFF
TRBJ1-5,NA,TRBD1,TRBV6-1,TGTGCCAGCAGTGAAACGGACAGGAATCAGCCCCAGCATTTT,CASSETDRNQPQHF
TRBJ2-5,NA,NA,TRBV7-2,TGTGCCAGCAGGCTCCCTGGCGGGCCAAGTGGGACCCAGTACTTC,CASRLPGGPSGTQYF
TRBJ2-5,NA,NA,TRBV25-1,TGTGCCAGCAGTGTAGATGGGGCAGAGACCCAGTACTTC,CASSVDGAETQYF
TRBJ2-1,NA,NA,TRBV6-4,TGTGCCAGCATTAGGGCCTACCCATTAACCCCTTACAATGAGCAGTTCTTC,CASIRAYPLTPYNEQFF
TRBJ1-2,NA,NA,TRBV9,TGTGCCAGCAGCGTAGCCCCGGGGAGCTCCTCTAATGGCTACACCTTC,CASSVAPGSSSNGYTF
TRBJ2-1,NA,NA,TRBV7-8,TGTGCCAGCAGCTTAGCTGCCAGGAACAATGAGCAGTTCTTC,CASSLAARNNEQFF
TRBJ2-5,NA,NA,TRBV19,TGTGCCAGTAGTATCCTAGGGGGTAATCCTCAAGAGACCCAGTACTTC,CASSILGGNPQETQYF
TRBJ2-7,NA,NA,TRBV27,TGTGCCAGCAGTTTACGGCAGGGAGGCTACGAGCAGTACTTC,CASSLRQGGYEQYF
TRBJ1-1,once,NA,TRBV18,TGTGCCAGCTCACCACGCACTACTGACGAAACTGAAGCTTTCTTT,CASSPRTTDETEAFF
TRBJ2-1,NA,NA,TRBV19,TGTGCCAGTAGTATAGATCCCCGGGCGACATCCCCCAATGAGCAGTTCTTC,CASSIDPRATSPNEQFF
TRBJ1-2,NA,NA,TRBV28,TGTGCCAGCAGTTCTATACCCCACACTAAAGGTTCCGGCTACACCTTC,CASSSIPHTKGSGYTF
TRBJ2-2,few,NA,TRBV6-1,TGTGCCAGCACCAAGACGGTAACCGGGGAGCTGTTTTTT,CASTKTVTGELFF
TRBJ1-4,NA,NA,TRBV9,TGTGCCAGCAGCCTAAACGGCATTGCAACTAATGAAAAACTGTTTTTT,CASSLNGIATNEKLFF
TRBJ2-1,NA,TRBD2,TRBV4-2,TGTGCCAGCAGCCAAGATGTCCTATCTGGTAATAGCGGGAGTTATGAGCAGTTCTTC,CASSQDVLSGNSGSYEQFF
TRBJ1-2,NA,NA,TRBV7-9,TGTGCCAGCAGCTTAAATGCAGGGGATGGCTACACCTTC,CASSLNAGDGYTF
TRBJ1-5,few,NA,TRBV2,TGTGCCAGCAGCCCTGGTTGGCAGCCCCAGCATTTT,CASSPGWQPQHF
TRBJ1-2,NA,TRBD1,TRBV29-1,TGCAGCGTTGAAGATCGCGGGACAGGAAACGGCTACACCTTC,CSVEDRGTGNGYTF
TRBJ2-7,NA,NA,TRBV11-2,TGTGCCAGCAGCTTAATGCAGGCGAGAATAGGGGCCTACGAGCAGTACTTC,CASSLMQARIGAYEQYF
TRBJ1-4,once,NA,TRBV5-6,TGTGCCAGCAGCGGGCCGGGGGCCCTTGGGGAAAAACTGTTTTTT,CASSGPGALGEKLFF
TRBJ2-1,once,TRBD2,TRBV5-1,TGCGCCAGCAGCGCCTGGGGAGCGGGAGGGAACAATGAGCAGTTCTTC,CASSAWGAGGNNEQFF
TRBJ1-1,once,NA,TRBV5-1,TGCGCCAGCAGCTTGGGGGGGACTCGACGGAACACTGAAGCTTTCTTT,CASSLGGTRRNTEAFF
TRBJ2-3,NA,TRBD2,TRBV5-4,TGTGCCAGCAGCTTGAGGATAGCGGGAGCCGCAGATACGCAGTATTTT,CASSLRIAGAADTQYF
TRBJ2-5,NA,NA,TRBV7-6,TGTGCCAGCAGCCCCCTGGTGAGGGGAGAGACCCAGTACTTC,CASSPLVRGETQYF
TRBJ1-3,NA,NA,TRBV30,TGTGCCTGCTACGCGGGACTTACCTCCTCTGGAAACGCCATATATTTT,CACYAGLTSSGNAIYF
TRBJ1-3,few,NA,TRBV27,TGTGCCAGCGGGCCGATCAGCTCTGGAAACACCATATATTTT,CASGPISSGNTIYF
TRBJ2-1,NA,NA,TRBV7-9,TGTGCCAGCAGCTGGTCAGGGGGGAATGAGCAGTTCTTC,CASSWSGGNEQFF
TRBJ1-3,NA,NA,TRBV5-4,TGTGCCAGCAGCCGCCAGGGTTCTGGAAACACCATATATTTT,CASSRQGSGNTIYF
TRBJ2-1,NA,NA,TRBV7-2,TGTGCCAGCAGCTTATTCGGGGCAATCAATGAGCAGTTCTTC,CASSLFGAINEQFF
TRBJ2-2,NA,NA,TRBV9,TGTGCCAGCAGCGTAGTGCCGGGATCACACACCGGGGAGCTGTTTTTT,CASSVVPGSHTGELFF
TRBJ2-7,many,NA,TRBV21-1,TGTGCCAGCAGCAGCCTTAGCATTGAGGGGAGGGGGGTAAACTTC,CASSSLSIEGRGVNF
TRBJ2-7,NA,TRBD1,TRBV7-8,TGTGCCAGCAGCCCCGGGACAGTTTACGAGCAGTACTTC,CASSPGTVYEQYF
TRBJ1-1,few,NA,TRBV10-3,TGTGCCATCACCTCCGGGACTCCGGGCACTGAAGCTTTCTTT,CAITSGTPGTEAFF
TRBJ2-1,NA,TRBD2,TRBV7-2,TGTGCCAGCAGCTACGGACTAGCTAGGAGCTCCTACAATGAGCAGTTCTTC,CASSYGLARSSYNEQFF
TRBJ2-2,NA,TRBD2,TRBV11-2,TGTGCCAGCAGCCCCCTGCTGGGACTAGCGGGAGCAGCGGGGGAGCTGTTTTTT,CASSPLLGLAGAAGELFF
TRBJ2-1,NA,NA,TRBV5-1,TGCGCCAGCAGCTTGGTGTGGGATAACAATGAGCAGTTCTTC,CASSLVWDNNEQFF
TRBJ2-3,NA,TRBD2,TRBV5-1,TGCGCCAGCAGCTTGAGTGGGAGGGGCACAGATACGCAGTATTTT,CASSLSGRGTDTQYF
TRBJ2-3,NA,TRBD1,TRBV5-4,TGTGCCAGCAGCTTGGCCACAGGGGGCTCAAGCACAGATACGCAGTATTTT,CASSLATGGSSTDTQYF
TRBJ1-1,few,TRBD1,TRBV6-4,TGTGCCAGCAGGAGGGACAGCATGAACACTGAAGCTTTCTTT,CASRRDSMNTEAFF